This passage covers 24 T cell receptor beta chains from one sample sequenced in a study of cytomegalovirus exposure and HLA in healthy donors. PCR involved 60 Vbeta and 13 Jbeta primers. Only in-frame clones appear in the TCRdb table, and some are missing; sequencing was by immunoSEQ multiplex PCR. The table includes over 95,000 clones, roughly 79% detected once. The sequenced sample consisted of PBMCs. These receptors originate from a man in his forties or fifties in good health and CMV-seronegative.

The chain joins TRBV29-1 to TRBJ2-1; D not certain. Deletions cut 5 bases from V and 0 bases from J, with 5 bases between. The length of the CDR3 is 12 residues. In germline, CDR1 is SQVTM, CDR2 ANQGSEA. This CDR3 is CSVYNSYNEQFF. The CDR3 nucleotides read TGCAGCGTTTATAACTCCTACAATGAGCAGTTCTTC.

The rearrangement uses TRBV11-2 and TRBJ2-1, with 10 bases identical to TRBD2. CDR1 is SGHAT and CDR2 is FQNNGV in the germline V gene. The CDR3 sequence is 16 residues long. V was pared by 5 bases and J by 6 bases, with 10 bases of the junction left unmatched. Written as DNA, the CDR3 is TGTGCCAGCAGCCACCTCCTAGCGGGGGCCCTCAATGAGCAGTTCTTC. It encodes CASSHLLAGALNEQFF.

This clone has only a few counts. This chain joins TRBV27 and TRBJ2-5, with a possible D match to TRBD1 (5 bases). Germline lookup yields CDR1 MNHEY and CDR2 SMNVEV (reference sequence). The CDR3 is 15 residues long. V gave up 4 bases and J gave up 0 bases, with 12 bases separating them. CDR3 protein: CASSSPTAYQETQYF. CDR3 nucleotides: TGTGCCAGCAGTTCACCGACAGCGTACCAAGAGACCCAGTACTTC.

This clone turned up a few times. The chain recombines TRBV4-3 with TRBJ2-3; TRBD1 agrees at 11 bases. Germline trimming cut 3 bases from V and 4 bases from J; bases unmatched to any gene: 9. The CDR3 sequence is 17 residues long. Germline V gene data show CDR1 as LGHNA and CDR2 as YSLEER. The CDR3 DNA reads as TGCGCCAGCAGCCAGCGGCCGGGACAGGGGGTAGCAGATACGCAGTATTTT. Its protein product is CASSQRPGQGVADTQYF.

The genes are TRBV5-4 and TRBJ2-7, with a tentative D call TRBD1 (7 bases). The V end was cut by 3 bases, the J end by 0 bases, with 10 bases between. The CDR3 has 14 amino acids. Germline V gene data show CDR1 as SGHNT and CDR2 as YYREEE (reference sequence). CDR3 protein: CASSWRDSSYEQYF. As DNA, the CDR3 is TGTGCCAGCAGCTGGAGGGACAGCTCCTACGAGCAGTACTTC. The whole variable domain, remainder taken from reference TRBV5-4 and TRBJ2-7, is ETGVTQSPTHLIKTRGQQVTLRCSSQSGHNTVSWYQQALGQGPQFIFQYYREEENGRGNFPPRFSGLQFPNYSSELNVNALELDDSALYLCASSWRDSSYEQYFGPGTRLTVT.

This chain joins TRBV7-9 and TRBJ2-7; TRBD2 matches at 8 bases. This CDR3 has 12 residues. Germline CDR1 SEHNR, CDR2 FQNEAQ (reference sequence). The junction had 1 base not matched to a gene; V was cut back by 3 bases and J by 6 bases. The CDR3 here is CASSFTSGEQYF. The CDR3 DNA follows: TGTGCCAGCAGCTTTACTAGCGGCGAGCAGTACTTC.

This clone was found once. V and J are TRBV28 and TRBJ2-1, with a weak D call TRBD1 (5 bases). The germline V gene has CDR1 MDHEN and CDR2 SYDVKM. The CDR3 runs to 11 residues. The V and J ends lost 6 bases and 7 bases respectively, with 7 bases between them. The CDR3 DNA sequence: TGTGCCAGCAGGACAGTAAATGAGCAGTTCTTC. Protein sequence: CASRTVNEQFF.

The chain employs TRBV10-3 and TRBJ2-7; D possibly corresponds to TRBD1 (5 bases). The CDR3 runs to 16 residues. CDR1 ENHRY and CDR2 SYGVKD come from the germline V gene. V was cut by 0 bases and J by 3 bases, with 15 bases left in between. In DNA, the CDR3 is TGTGCCATCAGTGAGTCGCTGGCAGGGCTAGGCTACGAGCAGTACTTC. Protein sequence: CAISESLAGLGYEQYF.

The CDR3 DNA is TGTGCCACCGGGGTCGTCGAGCAGTACTTC. Translation gives CATGVVEQYF. The rearrangement joins TRBV6-6 to TRBJ2-7; maybe TRBD2 (5 bases). Germline V gene data show CDR1 as MNHNY and CDR2 as SVGAGI (reference sequence). With 10 bases removed from V and 6 bases from J, the gap between germline ends came to 10 bases. The CDR3 contains 10 residues.

Concerning this clone: Other nucleotide sequences from this sample produce the same CDR3. This rearrangement joins TRBV28 to TRBJ1-2, with D possibly matching TRBD1 (5 bases). Trimming stripped 2 bases from V and 8 bases from J, with 12 bases between. The CDR3 runs 13 residues. Germline CDR1 is MDHEN and CDR2 is SYDVKM. The CDR3 DNA is TGTGCCAGCAGTTTAGTCGGGGGGTACGGCTACACCTTC. Translating gives CASSLVGGYGYTF.

The CDR3 reads CASSVLANSYNEQFF. In DNA, the CDR3 is TGTGCCAGCAGCGTCCTAGCGAACTCCTACAATGAGCAGTTCTTC. The V gene is TRBV9, the J gene TRBJ2-1; possibly TRBD2 for D (6 bases). The CDR3 loop spans 15 amino acids. V lost 2 bases, J lost 0 bases, and 9 bases lay in between. In germline, CDR1 is SGDLS, CDR2 YYNGEE.

The chain joins TRBV2 to TRBJ2-7; 8 nucleotides align to TRBD1. From germline, CDR1 is SNHLY and CDR2 FYNNEI. Trimming removed 6 bases from V and 3 bases from J; junction bases left unmatched: 7. The CDR3 has 14 amino acids. The CDR3 DNA follows: TGTGCCAGCAGACTAGGGGGACAGGTCTACGAGCAGTACTTC. It is translated as CASRLGGQVYEQYF.

The V call is TRBV28, the J call TRBJ1-5; TRBD1 agrees at 7 bases. The germline CDR1 and CDR2 sequences are MDHEN and SYDVKM. V dropped 11 bases and J dropped 4; count of bases not matched to a gene: 8. The CDR3 loop spans 13 amino acids. The CDR3 nucleotides read TGTGCCTCAGGGGGGACAGCTAATCAGCCCCAGCATTTT. Protein product: CASGGTANQPQHF. Supplemented by reference TRBV28 and TRBJ1-5, the full variable domain reads DVKVTQSSRYLVKRTGEKVFLECVQDMDHENMFWYRQDPGLGLRLIYFSYDVKMKEKGDIPEGYSVSREKKERFSLILESASTNQTSMYLCASGGTANQPQHFGDGTRLSIL.

V is TRBV4-3 and J is TRBJ2-5; tentatively, D is TRBD2 (5 bases). The CDR3 has 17 residues. The ends were cut back, 0 bases at V and 1 base at J, with 15 bases in the middle. Germline lookup yields CDR1 LGHNA and CDR2 YSLEER. The CDR3 sequence is CASSQDYDGGSQETQYF. CDR3 DNA: TGCGCCAGCAGCCAAGATTATGACGGAGGAAGCCAAGAGACCCAGTACTTC.

The chain recombines TRBV11-3 with TRBJ2-2; D gene unclear. This CDR3 has 14 residues. CDR1 is SGHNT, CDR2 YENEEA, per germline. Trimming removed 1 base at V and 5 bases at J, with 8 bases between. The CDR3 region has the DNA TGTGCCAGCAGCTTAGGACCAGGAACCGGGGAGCTGTTTTTT. This gives the protein CASSLGPGTGELFF. Supplemented by reference TRBV11-3 and TRBJ2-2, the full variable domain reads EAGVVQSPRYKIIEKKQPVAFWCNPISGHNTLYWYLQNLGQGPELLIRYENEEAVDDSQLPKDRFSAERLKGVDSTLKIQPAELGDSAVYLCASSLGPGTGELFFGEGSRLTVL.

The chain combines TRBV18 with TRBJ1-1; 10 bases map to TRBD1. CDR3 length: 18 amino acids. In germline, CDR1 is KGHSH, CDR2 LQKENI. After removal of 0 bases from V and 6 bases from J, the junction contained 13 bases not matched to a gene. The DNA for the CDR3 is TGTGCCAGCTCACCACCGCGGGGGACAGGGGCCCTTTTCCCTGAAGCTTTCTTT. Translated: CASSPPRGTGALFPEAFF.

The rearrangement links TRBV6-6 to TRBJ2-5; TRBD1 agrees at 8 bases. Germline V gives CDR1 MNHNY, CDR2 SVGAGI (reference sequence). The ends lost 2 bases at V and 5 bases at J; junction bases unmatched: 7. This CDR3 contains 15 residues. The CDR3 DNA is TGTGCCAGCAGTTACACCAGGGGGCCAGGGGAGACCCAGTACTTC. Protein sequence: CASSYTRGPGETQYF.

This chain joins TRBV7-2 and TRBJ1-1; a possible D gene is TRBD1 (5 bases). Deletions cut 6 bases from V and 1 base from J, with 15 bases between. The germline V gene has CDR1 SGHTA and CDR2 FQGNSA. The CDR3 is 15 residues long. Here the CDR3 reads CASRITRQTNTEAFF. The CDR3 bases are TGTGCCAGCAGGATAACCAGACAGACGAACACTGAAGCTTTCTTT.

The gene calls are TRBV2 and TRBJ1-3, with D maybe TRBD1 (6 bases). CDR1 is SNHLY and CDR2 is FYNNEI in the germline V gene. The CDR3 runs to 15 residues. The V end lost 5 bases, the J end lost 1 base, and 12 bases lay between the germline ends. CDR3 loop: CASSRGQGSGNTIYF. The CDR3 nucleotides read TGTGCCAGCAGTAGAGGGCAGGGGTCTGGAAACACCATATATTTT.

The rearrangement joins TRBV5-5 to TRBJ1-6, with a possible D match to TRBD1 (5 bases). Trimming removed 2 bases from V and 4 bases from J, with 13 bases in between. The CDR3 sequence is 16 residues long. Germline loops: CDR1 SGHKS, CDR2 YYEKEE (reference sequence). CDR3: CASSFGGVLYNSPLHF. CDR3 DNA sequence: TGTGCCAGCAGCTTTGGGGGGGTCCTGTATAATTCACCCCTCCACTTT.

In its sample, this clone was seen a few times. The rearrangement links TRBV5-5 to TRBJ1-3, with unresolved D. The CDR3 length is 15 residues. Trimming stripped 0 bases from V and 0 bases from J, with 7 bases between. The germline gives CDR1 SGHKS, CDR2 YYEKEE (reference sequence). In nucleotides, the CDR3 is TGTGCCAGCAGCTTGGCAACTAGCTCTGGAAACACCATATATTTT. It translates to CASSLATSSGNTIYF.

The rearrangement uses TRBV7-6 and TRBJ2-5; D is unclear. CDR3 length: 14 amino acids. V was clipped by 5 bases and J by 11 bases, with 21 bases between them. From germline, CDR1 is SGHVS and CDR2 FNYEAQ. CDR3 protein: CASSGSSPTGEQYF. As DNA, the CDR3 is TGTGCCAGCAGCGGTTCAAGCCCCACGGGTGAGCAGTACTTC.

The chain carries TRBV18 and TRBJ1-2; D unresolved. CDR3 length: 12 amino acids. The V end lost 4 bases, the J end lost 3 bases, and 6 bases lay between the germline ends. CDR1 is KGHSH, CDR2 LQKENI, per germline. The CDR3 DNA reads as TGTGCCAGCTCACGGGAGGACTATGGCTACACCTTC. Translation gives CASSREDYGYTF. The full variable domain, with the rest looked up from reference TRBV18 and TRBJ1-2, is NAGVMQNPRHLVRRRGQEARLRCSPMKGHSHVYWYRQLPEEGLKFMVYLQKENIIDESGMPKERFSAEFPKEGPSILRIQQVVRGDSAAYFCASSREDYGYTFGSGTRLTVV.

The chain recombines TRBV25-1 with TRBJ2-7, with D perhaps TRBD1 (5 bases). The V and J ends lost 3 bases and 3 bases respectively, with 9 bases between them. Germline CDR1 and CDR2: MGHDK and SYGVNS. The CDR3 contains 13 residues. The CDR3 DNA reads TGTGCCAGCAGTGAGGGAAGGGGCTACGAGCAGTACTTC. The encoded protein is CASSEGRGYEQYF.